A selection of T cell receptor beta chains follows, all from one sample in a study of T cell responses to AZD1222 COVID-19 vaccine. Repertoires were generated with immunoSEQ multiplex PCR, while TCRdb's copy carries only in-frame clones and drops some. The sample holds about 180,000 clones; 70% to 90% are singletons and the top ten take 3.5% to 4.5%. Sample: peripheral blood, taken 28 days after the second dose of the MenACWY control vaccine. The source of these receptors is an adult who received the MenACWY meningococcal vaccine as a control. Both conserved end residues are part of each CDR3. Each record gives: D gene, J gene, clone size, V gene, CDR3 protein, CDR3 DNA. The D gene is left open where the match is weak. The size field is filled for only some rows; it gives once, few, many or a size class.

. | TRBJ1-1 | . | TRBV3-1/TRBV3-2 | CASSSRQVNTEAFF | TGTGCCAGCAGCTCCCGGCAGGTGAACACTGAAGCTTTCTTT
. | TRBJ2-7 | . | TRBV6-5 | CASSFVRWSEQYF | TGTGCCAGCAGTTTTGTGAGGTGGAGCGAGCAGTACTTC
TRBD2 | TRBJ2-1 | . | TRBV5-4 | CASSLGREGPYNEQFF | TGTGCCAGCAGCTTGGGGCGGGAGGGCCCTTACAATGAGCAGTTCTTC
TRBD2 | TRBJ2-5 | . | TRBV18 | CASSDGLAEETQYF | TGTGCCAGCTCCGATGGACTAGCGGAAGAGACCCAGTACTTC
. | TRBJ2-3 | . | TRBV6-2/TRBV6-3 | CASSHTDTQYF | TGTGCCAGCAGTCACACAGATACGCAGTATTTT
. | TRBJ1-2 | . | TRBV7-9 | CASSLGQDNYGYTF | TGTGCCAGCAGCTTAGGACAGGATAACTATGGCTACACCTTC
. | TRBJ1-1 | . | TRBV10-3 | CAISLGQNTEAFF | TGTGCCATCAGTCTCGGACAGAACACTGAAGCTTTCTTT
TRBD1 | TRBJ2-3 | . | TRBV28 | CASSLRGTGHTQYF | TGTGCCAGCAGTTTAAGGGGGACAGGACATACGCAGTATTTT
. | TRBJ2-7 | . | TRBV5-1 | CASSLDGGSSYEQYF | TGCGCCAGCAGCTTGGACGGGGGTAGCTCCTACGAGCAGTACTTC
. | TRBJ2-3 | . | TRBV7-9 | CASSRGTGTSTRTQYF | TGTGCCAGCAGCCGCGGCACAGGGACCTCTACGAGGACGCAGTATTTT
. | TRBJ2-6 | . | TRBV4-1 | CASSQDLRGARGANVLTF | TGCGCCAGCAGCCAAGATCTCAGGGGGGCACGTGGGGCCAACGTCCTGACTTTC
. | TRBJ2-2 | . | TRBV18 | CASSPQTGELFF | TGTGCCAGCTCACCACAGACAGGGGAGCTGTTTTTT
. | TRBJ1-6 | . | TRBV3-1/TRBV3-2 | CASSRNLDSSLHF | TGTGCCAGCAGCCGCAATCTGGACTCCTCCCTCCACTTT
. | TRBJ2-2 | . | TRBV2 | CASSADGTNTGELFF | TGTGCCAGCAGTGCGGATGGGACCAACACCGGGGAGCTGTTTTTT
. | TRBJ1-5 | . | TRBV6-1 | CASSVWTRTVHSNQPQHF | TGTGCCAGCAGTGTATGGACAAGGACAGTTCATAGCAATCAGCCCCAGCATTTT
TRBD1 | TRBJ1-3 | . | TRBV28 | CASSLRTGTGNTIYF | TGTGCCAGCAGTTTAAGGACAGGAACTGGAAACACCATATATTTT
. | TRBJ2-2 | once | TRBV2 | CASRRRESNTGELFF | TGTGCCAGCAGGCGCCGGGAGTCGAACACCGGGGAGCTGTTTTTT
. | TRBJ2-7 | . | TRBV19 | CASSRWETGASEQYF | TGTGCCAGTAGTAGGTGGGAGACCGGAGCTTCCGAGCAGTACTTC
TRBD1 | TRBJ1-2 | . | TRBV9 | CASSTDRVGGYTF | TGTGCCAGCAGCACAGACAGGGTGGGAGGCTACACCTTC
TRBD1 | TRBJ1-4 | . | TRBV28 | CASSLGRGREKLFF | TGTGCCAGCAGTTTGGGCAGGGGGCGAGAAAAACTGTTTTTT
TRBD2 | TRBJ2-7 | . | TRBV10-3 | CAISEGTSRGPYEQYF | TGTGCCATCAGCGAGGGGACTAGCCGAGGCCCCTACGAGCAGTACTTC
. | TRBJ2-2 | once | TRBV4-3 | CASSQGRSSAPGELFF | TGCGCCAGCAGCCAAGGACGTTCCTCTGCTCCCGGGGAGCTGTTTTTT
. | TRBJ1-1 | . | TRBV7-9 | CASSYWAPPEAFF | TGTGCCAGCAGCTATTGGGCTCCTCCTGAAGCTTTCTTT